Presented here are 30 T cell receptor beta chains from one specimen sequenced in a study of T-cell memory formation after mild COVID-19. MiXCR, applied by TCRdb to the 5' RACE reads, yields one record per CDR3 protein. The data hold 270,000 or so distinct CDR3 sequences, with about a sixth observed a single time. Sequenced sample: PBMCs or a T cell subset sorted from them (not recorded which). The receptors derive from a man aged 18 to 35 who had mild COVID-19 (a few samples of this study predate the infection). Cell type and time point are not known.

This clonotype has a handful of counts. The chain combines TRBV6-2 or TRBV6-3 with TRBJ1-1, with 8 nucleotides matching TRBD1. V lost 6 bases to trimming and J lost 1 base; unmatched junction nucleotides: 7. CDR3 length: 15 amino acids. Per germline, CDR1 MNHEY and CDR2 SVGEGT. The CDR3 protein is CASSRTTGGNTEAFF. The CDR3 DNA reads TGTGCCAGCAGCCGAACAACAGGGGGGAACACTGAAGCTTTCTTT.

The sample holds a few counts of this clonotype. J is TRBJ2-7 and V is TRBV12-3 or TRBV12-4; 8 bases agree with TRBD1. Germline trimming cut 4 bases from V and 2 bases from J; bases unmatched to any gene: 7. There are 15 residues in the CDR3. The CDR3 DNA reads TGTGCCAGCAGTTCACTGACAGGGGCCCCCTACGAGCAGTACTTC. The encoded protein is CASSSLTGAPYEQYF.

The rearrangement links TRBV6-6 to TRBJ2-2; a weak D match, TRBD2 (5 bases). Germline V lookup: CDR1 MNHNY, CDR2 SVGAGI (reference sequence). Trimming stripped 3 bases from V and 1 base from J, with 12 bases between. This CDR3 is 16 amino acids long. The CDR3 here is CASSYSPGENTGELFF. The CDR3 coding sequence is TGTGCCAGCAGTTATTCCCCCGGGGAGAACACCGGGGAGCTGTTTTTT.

V and J are TRBV6-1 and TRBJ2-3, with D possibly TRBD2 on 6 matching bases. With 7 bases removed from V and 0 bases from J, the gap between germline ends came to 14 bases. This CDR3 has 15 amino acids. CDR1 is MNHNS and CDR2 is SASEGT in the germline V gene. CDR3 bases: TGTGCCAGCATCCTGACGGGAGCTAGCACAGATACGCAGTATTTT. This translates into CASILTGASTDTQYF.

This clonotype was detected only a few times. This chain joins TRBV7-2 and TRBJ2-6, with D possibly being TRBD1 (5 bases). The CDR3 length is 13 residues. Germline values: CDR1 SGHTA, CDR2 FQGNSA. V gave up 8 bases and J gave up 4 bases, with 9 bases separating them. The CDR3 bases are TGTGCCAGCTCCCCAGGGGGGGCCAACGTCCTGACTTTC. Protein: CASSPGGANVLTF.

This clonotype was found a few times. V usage is TRBV4-1 and J usage is TRBJ2-2; D gene uncertain. V lost 0 bases and J lost 4, with 6 bases in between. Germline CDR1 and CDR2: MGHRA and YSYEKL. This CDR3 comprises 14 residues. The CDR3 DNA is TGCGCCAGCAGCCAAGAGGGCCGCACCGGGGAGCTGTTTTTT. Translated: CASSQEGRTGELFF.

This clonotype was recorded a few times. The chain joins TRBV27 to TRBJ2-2; 8 bases match TRBD1. CDR1 is MNHEY, CDR2 SMNVEV, per germline (reference sequence). The V and J ends lost 6 bases and 8 bases, in that order; junction bases with no gene match: 8. The CDR3 consists of 14 residues. The CDR3 is CASRPVTGEGELFF. CDR3 in DNA: TGTGCCAGCAGACCCGTGACAGGGGAGGGGGAGCTGTTTTTT.

The chain employs TRBV6-2 or TRBV6-3 and TRBJ1-2; 9 positions agree with TRBD1. The CDR3 sequence is 17 residues long. V lost 2 bases to trimming and J lost 4 bases; unmatched junction nucleotides: 11. Germline V gives CDR1 MNHEY, CDR2 SVGEGT. CDR3 loop: CASSYLTGGPLFYGYTF. DNA for the CDR3: TGTGCCAGCAGTTACCTGACAGGGGGGCCTCTCTTCTATGGCTACACCTTC.

The rearrangement joins TRBV6-5 to TRBJ1-1, with 8 bases that match TRBD1. The CDR3 runs 13 residues. Germline lookup yields CDR1 MNHEY and CDR2 SVGAGI. V was clipped by 10 bases and J by 3 bases; unmatched bases: 7. The CDR3 bases are TGTGCCACCCAGGGGGCTCGGTACACTGAAGCTTTCTTT. Protein sequence: CATQGARYTEAFF.

This clonotype has ten or more counts. The V call is TRBV20-1, the J call TRBJ2-7, with a possible D match to TRBD1 (6 bases). Germline-derived CDR1 and CDR2 are DFQATT and SNEGSKA (reference sequence). Between the trimmed V and J ends, which lost 4 bases and 4 bases, there was a span of 20 bases. The CDR3 is made up of 15 amino acids. CDR3 nucleotide sequence: TGCAGTGCTACCGCCGGGACATCGAACCATTACGAGCAGTACGTC. Translation: CSATAGTSNHYEQYV.

The rearrangement uses TRBV7-9 and TRBJ1-2; D not certain. Trimming cost V 2 bases and J 8 bases, with 9 bases left between them. The CDR3 covers 12 residues. Germline V gene sequence: CDR1 SEHNR, CDR2 FQNEAQ (reference sequence). CDR3 sequence reads: CASSLKGEGYTF. CDR3 nucleotide sequence: TGTGCCAGCAGCTTAAAGGGTGAGGGCTACACCTTC.

CDR3 residues: CASSQVFGSGANVLTF. The CDR3 bases are TGTGCCAGCAGCCAAGTATTCGGCTCTGGGGCCAACGTCCTGACTTTC. This chain connects TRBV3-1 to TRBJ2-6, with D unclear. Trimming left V 1 base short and J 0 bases short, with 7 bases between. This CDR3 comprises 16 residues. In germline, CDR1 is LGHDT, CDR2 YNNKEL (reference sequence).

The chain has TRBV28 and TRBJ1-6; D not resolved. The V end was cut by 6 bases, the J end by 8 bases, with 5 bases between. This CDR3 has 11 residues. Germline CDR1 and CDR2: MDHEN and SYDVKM. The CDR3 sequence: CASRMDSPLHF. CDR3 DNA sequence: TGTGCCAGCAGAATGGATTCACCCCTCCACTTT. The full variable domain, in which reference TRBV28 and TRBJ1-6 provide the parts outside the CDR3, is DVKVTQSSRYLVKRTGEKVFLECVQDMDHENMFWYRQDPGLGLRLIYFSYDVKMKEKGDIPEGYSVSREKKERFSLILESASTNQTSMYLCASRMDSPLHFGNGTRLTVT.

The chain couples TRBV4-1 to TRBJ2-3; D may be TRBD1 or TRBD2 (5 bases each). The CDR3 spans 13 residues. V lost 0 bases, J lost 12 bases, and 13 bases lay in between. CDR1 and CDR2 from the germline V gene are MGHRA and YSYEKL. CDR3 DNA: TGCGCCAGCAGCCAAGATCGTCAGGGAGTTCAGTATTTT. Its translation: CASSQDRQGVQYF.

This clonotype has just a few counts. The chain carries TRBV7-2 and TRBJ1-5; tentatively, D is TRBD1 (6 bases). The V and J ends lost 5 bases and 3 bases respectively, with 14 bases between them. Germline values: CDR1 SGHTA, CDR2 FQGNSA. CDR3 size: 15 residues. CDR3 in DNA: TGTGCCAGCAGCCTCCTAAGGGACAACAATCAGCCCCAGCATTTT. This sequence encodes CASSLLRDNNQPQHF.

This sequence joins TRBV9 and TRBJ2-3; D call uncertain. V dropped 5 bases and J dropped 2 bases, with 15 bases sitting between them. Germline V lookup: CDR1 SGDLS, CDR2 YYNGEE. The CDR3 runs 15 residues. CDR3 amino acids: CASSYEWAITDTQYF. The CDR3 nucleotides are TGTGCCAGCAGTTACGAGTGGGCCATCACAGATACGCAGTATTTT.

This chain uses TRBV7-9 with TRBJ2-3; D is unclear. The V and J ends lost 5 bases and 4 bases respectively, with 19 bases between them. This CDR3 spans 16 amino acids. Germline lookup yields CDR1 SEHNR and CDR2 FQNEAQ (reference sequence). CDR3 region: CASSIRRTPPPDTQYF. The CDR3 nucleotides are TGTGCCAGCAGCATACGTCGGACCCCACCCCCAGATACGCAGTATTTT. The whole variable domain, remainder taken from reference TRBV7-9 and TRBJ2-3, is DTGVSQNPRHKITKRGQNVTFRCDPISEHNRLYWYRQTLGQGPEFLTYFQNEAQLEKSRLLSDRFSAERPKGSFSTLEIQRTEQGDSAMYLCASSIRRTPPPDTQYFGPGTRLTVL.

The V call is TRBV12-5, the J call TRBJ2-5; possibly TRBD1 for D (6 bases). CDR3 length equals 16 residues. The V end lost 0 bases, the J end lost 2 bases, and 13 bases lay between the germline ends. Germline values: CDR1 LGHNT, CDR2 FRNRAP. The CDR3 DNA reads TGTGCTAGTGGTTTGGTACTGAACAGGGATCAAGAGACCCAGTACTTC. Translation: CASGLVLNRDQETQYF.

Only a few counts were recorded for this clonotype. This rearrangement joins TRBV18 to TRBJ2-1, with 8 bases fitting TRBD2. The CDR3 runs 16 residues. Trimming removed 0 bases from V and 3 bases from J; junction bases left unmatched: 4. Germline assignment: CDR1 KGHSH and CDR2 LQKENI. CDR3 amino acids: CASSPPNGGVYNEQFF. The CDR3 DNA reads TGTGCCAGCTCACCACCGAACGGGGGGGTCTACAATGAGCAGTTCTTC.

This chain links TRBV19 with TRBJ2-1; 12 nucleotides line up with TRBD1. The J segment lost 3 bases and the V segment lost 5 bases, leaving 5 bases of the junction unmatched. The germline gives CDR1 LNHDA, CDR2 SQIVND (reference sequence). This CDR3 region has 16 residues. The DNA of the CDR3 is TGTGCCAGTAGTGGGGACAGGGGGCATTTCTACAATGAGCAGTTCTTC. It codes for CASSGDRGHFYNEQFF.

The chain joins TRBV20-1 to TRBJ1-3; 7 bases agree with TRBD1. J gave up 2 bases and V 5 bases, and 6 bases lay outside the gene matches. Germline values: CDR1 DFQATT, CDR2 SNEGSKA (reference sequence). CDR3 length: 14 residues. CDR3 in amino acids: CSAGSGQAGNTIYF. In nucleotides, the CDR3 is TGCAGTGCTGGCTCCGGACAGGCTGGAAACACCATATATTTT.

This clonotype was picked up many times. J is TRBJ1-2 and V is TRBV29-1, with a tentative D call TRBD1 (5 bases). V was pared by 8 bases and J by 4 bases, with 17 bases between. Germline V gene sequence: CDR1 SQVTM, CDR2 ANQGSEA. The length of the CDR3 is 13 residues. This chain's CDR3 is CSINGGAAYGYTF. The DNA for the CDR3 is TGCAGCATCAATGGTGGGGCAGCCTATGGCTACACCTTC. Supplemented by reference TRBV29-1 and TRBJ1-2, the full variable domain reads SAVISQKPSRDICQRGTSLTIQCQVDSQVTMMFWYRQQPGQSLTLIATANQGSEATYESGFVIDKFPISRPNLTFSTLTVSNMSPEDSSIYLCSINGGAAYGYTFGSGTRLTVV.

The V call is TRBV6-5, the J call TRBJ2-3; D remains ambiguous. This CDR3 has 13 residues. The V and J ends lost 7 bases and 2 bases respectively, with 10 bases between them. The germline gives CDR1 MNHEY, CDR2 SVGAGI. The CDR3 DNA is TGTGCCAGCACCTACTCCTTCACAGATACGCAGTATTTT. Its translation: CASTYSFTDTQYF.

The table lists this clonotype with a few counts. The rearrangement links TRBV19 to TRBJ1-2; the D gene is possibly TRBD1 (6 bases). Trimming left V 8 bases short and J 7 bases short, with 20 bases between. The CDR3 extends over 14 amino acids. CDR1 is LNHDA and CDR2 is SQIVND in the germline V gene (reference sequence). CDR3 nucleotides: TGTGCCAGTCTGGGCCAAACAGGGAAGTCTGGCTACACCTTC. This translates into CASLGQTGKSGYTF.

This clonotype has more than one count but fewer than ten. V gene TRBV2 combines with J gene TRBJ2-2, with 9 bases aligning to TRBD2. This CDR3 has 18 amino acids. Losses at the gene ends were 6 bases for V and 2 bases for J; bases not matched to a gene: 13. Germline V gives CDR1 SNHLY, CDR2 FYNNEI. This chain's CDR3 is CASRPVFSGGPNTGELFF. The CDR3 DNA reads as TGTGCCAGCAGACCAGTCTTCAGCGGGGGGCCCAACACCGGGGAGCTGTTTTTT.

This clonotype was seen a few times. The chain combines TRBV6-6 with TRBJ2-1; 8 bases agree with TRBD2. The germline CDR1 and CDR2 sequences are MNHNY and SVGAGI (reference sequence). Unmatched junction bases numbered 10, after V lost 2 bases and J lost 4 bases. CDR3 size: 17 residues. This CDR3 is CASSYPANSGVYNEQFF. CDR3 bases: TGTGCCAGCAGTTACCCCGCCAATAGCGGGGTATACAATGAGCAGTTCTTC.

V and J are TRBV4-2 and TRBJ2-5, with TRBD1 as a possible D gene (6 bases). The CDR3 length is 13 residues. V lost 7 bases, J lost 4 bases, and 13 bases lay in between. Germline CDR1 and CDR2: LGHNA and YNFKEQ. The CDR3 DNA reads TGTGCCAGCACCCGATGGGGGCCAGAGACCCAGTACTTC. Translation: CASTRWGPETQYF.

There are many counts of this clonotype. This rearrangement joins TRBV28 to TRBJ2-5; the D gene is possibly TRBD1 (6 bases). CDR3 size: 15 residues. The germline V gene encodes CDR1 MDHEN and CDR2 SYDVKM. The V end lost 7 bases, the J end lost 7 bases, and 22 bases lay between the germline ends. This chain's CDR3 is CASIRGYPPSGTQYF. CDR3 nucleotide sequence: TGTGCCAGCATCAGGGGATATCCCCCAAGCGGGACCCAGTACTTC.

The chain is built from TRBV18 and TRBJ1-5; tentatively, D is TRBD1 (6 bases). CDR1 is KGHSH, CDR2 LQKENI, per germline. The CDR3 is made up of 14 amino acids. V was cut by 2 bases and J by 7 bases, with 12 bases left in between. CDR3 nucleotide sequence: TGTGCCAGCTCACCAAGATCGGGGGGCCAGCCCCAGCATTTT. The encoded protein is CASSPRSGGQPQHF.

This clonotype was seen more than once but under ten times. V usage is TRBV10-3 and J usage is TRBJ2-3; D ambiguous. Germline-derived CDR1 and CDR2 are ENHRY and SYGVKD. V lost 0 bases, J lost 6 bases, and 1 base lay in between. This CDR3 region has 11 residues. The DNA of the CDR3 is TGTGCCATCAGTGAGTCGGATACGCAGTATTTT. Translation gives CAISESDTQYF.